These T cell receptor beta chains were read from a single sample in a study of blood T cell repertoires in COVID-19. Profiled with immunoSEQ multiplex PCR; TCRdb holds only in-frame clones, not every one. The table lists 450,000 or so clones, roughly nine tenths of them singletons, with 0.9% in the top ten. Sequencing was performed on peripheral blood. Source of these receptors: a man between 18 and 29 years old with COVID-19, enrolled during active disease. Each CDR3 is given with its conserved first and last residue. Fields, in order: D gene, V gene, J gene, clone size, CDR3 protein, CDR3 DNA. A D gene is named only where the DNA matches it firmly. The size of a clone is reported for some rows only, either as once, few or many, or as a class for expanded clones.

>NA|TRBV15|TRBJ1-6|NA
CATRIGNSPLHF
TGTGCCACCAGGATTGGCAATTCACCCCTCCACTTT
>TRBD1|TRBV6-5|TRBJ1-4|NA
CASRGGGQKNEKLFF
TGTGCCAGCAGAGGTGGGGGACAGAAGAATGAAAAACTGTTTTTT
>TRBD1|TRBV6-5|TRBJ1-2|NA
CASRSGGRYGYTF
TGTGCCAGCAGGTCAGGGGGCCGCTATGGCTACACCTTC
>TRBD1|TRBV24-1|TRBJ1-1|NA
CATRRGRRNTEAFF
TGTGCCACCAGAAGGGGGCGGAGGAACACTGAAGCTTTCTTT
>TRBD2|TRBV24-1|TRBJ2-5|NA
CATSDLGIGRGSGETQYF
TGTGCCACCAGTGACCTGGGAATCGGGAGGGGCTCGGGAGAGACCCAGTACTTC
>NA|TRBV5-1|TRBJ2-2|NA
CASSFDSRGTGELFF
TGCGCCAGCAGCTTTGACAGTCGTGGAACCGGGGAGCTGTTTTTT
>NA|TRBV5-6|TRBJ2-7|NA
CASSLATGAGSYEQYF
TGTGCCAGCAGCTTGGCCACCGGTGCGGGCTCCTACGAGCAGTACTTC
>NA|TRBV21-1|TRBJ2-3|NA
CASSKGRTSGSTDTQYF
TGTGCCAGCAGCAAAGGTCGGACTAGCGGAAGCACAGATACGCAGTATTTT
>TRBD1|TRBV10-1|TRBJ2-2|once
CASSVGQGSTGELFF
TGCGCCAGCAGCGTGGGACAGGGCAGCACCGGGGAGCTGTTTTTT
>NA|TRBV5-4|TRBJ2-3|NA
CASSPTGRTSTDTQYF
TGTGCCAGCAGCCCGACCGGGCGGACAAGCACAGATACGCAGTATTTT
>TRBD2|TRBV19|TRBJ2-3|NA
CASSISSGGPDTQYF
TGTGCCAGTAGTATTTCTAGCGGGGGCCCAGATACGCAGTATTTT
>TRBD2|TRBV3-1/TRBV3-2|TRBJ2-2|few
CASSGRRRGTTGELFF
TGTGCCAGCAGCGGCAGGAGGCGGGGGACCACCGGGGAGCTGTTTTTT
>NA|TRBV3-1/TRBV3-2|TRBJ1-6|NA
CASSQDITRNSPLHF
TGTGCCAGCAGCCAAGATATAACCCGGAATTCACCCCTCCACTTT
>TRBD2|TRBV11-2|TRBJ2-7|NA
CASSLVPGGNEQYF
TGTGCCAGCAGCTTAGTGCCGGGAGGCAACGAGCAGTACTTC
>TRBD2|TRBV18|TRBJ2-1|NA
CASSSQTGTSGGNEQFF
TGTGCCAGCTCATCACAAACCGGGACTAGCGGGGGTAATGAGCAGTTCTTC
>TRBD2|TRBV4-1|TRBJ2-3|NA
CASSPPRETHTQYF
TGCGCCAGCAGCCCCCCGCGGGAGACTCATACGCAGTATTTT
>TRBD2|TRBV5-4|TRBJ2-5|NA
CASSFRREGETQYF
TGTGCCAGCAGCTTCAGGCGGGAGGGAGAGACCCAGTACTTC
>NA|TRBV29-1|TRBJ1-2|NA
CSADARDWEVGGYGYTF
TGCAGCGCCGATGCCCGGGACTGGGAAGTAGGTGGTTATGGCTACACCTTC
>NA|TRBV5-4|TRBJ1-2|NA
CASSNDGQIYGYTF
TGTGCCAGCAGCAATGACGGACAGATTTATGGCTACACCTTC
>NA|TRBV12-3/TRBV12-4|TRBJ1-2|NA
CASSLLEGYGYTF
TGTGCCAGCAGTTTACTAGAGGGCTATGGCTACACCTTC
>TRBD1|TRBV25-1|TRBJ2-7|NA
CASSDTGGSYEQYF
TGTGCCAGCAGTGACACAGGGGGCTCCTACGAGCAGTACTTC
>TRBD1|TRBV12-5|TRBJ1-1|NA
CASGLTRTGGKISEAFF
TGTGCTAGTGGTTTGACCCGGACAGGGGGCAAGATTTCTGAAGCTTTCTTT
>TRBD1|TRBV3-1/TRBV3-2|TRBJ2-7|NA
CASSRGTEWAYEQYF
TGTGCCAGCAGCCGGGGGACAGAATGGGCCTACGAGCAGTACTTC
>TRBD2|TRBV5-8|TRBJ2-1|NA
CASSPTWGTSGSRDEQFF
TGTGCCAGCAGCCCGACCTGGGGGACTAGCGGGAGTAGGGATGAGCAGTTCTTC
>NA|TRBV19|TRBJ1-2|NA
CASSIGRASGYTF
TGTGCCAGTAGTATTGGCAGGGCCTCGGGCTACACCTTC
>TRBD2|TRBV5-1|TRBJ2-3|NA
CASSSQRGYTDTQYF
TGCGCCAGCAGCTCCCAGCGGGGATACACAGATACGCAGTATTTT
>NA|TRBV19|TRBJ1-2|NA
CASGRVWQSGAGYTF
TGTGCCAGTGGTCGGGTATGGCAGAGCGGAGCGGGCTACACCTTC
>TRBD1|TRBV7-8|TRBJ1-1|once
CASSFYEGAVYTEAFF
TGTGCCAGCAGCTTTTACGAGGGGGCGGTTTACACTGAAGCTTTCTTT
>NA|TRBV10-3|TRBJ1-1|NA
CATSSEASGGEAFF
TGTGCCACCTCTTCGGAGGCTAGCGGCGGTGAAGCTTTCTTT
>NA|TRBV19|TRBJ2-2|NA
CASSIDGTGARLFF
TGTGCCAGTAGTATAGATGGGACTGGAGCGCGGCTGTTTTTT
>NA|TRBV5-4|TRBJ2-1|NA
CASSPPVRSPKRDEQFF
TGTGCCAGCAGCCCCCCGGTCAGGTCACCAAAGAGGGATGAGCAGTTCTTC